These 13 T cell receptor beta chains came from one sample sequenced in a study of cytomegalovirus exposure and HLA in healthy donors. This table comes from immunoSEQ multiplex PCR, and its TCRdb copy is limited to in-frame clones, with some not included. The repertoire holds more than 45,000 clones, with about 91% as singletons. Specimen: PBMCs. These receptors came from a woman in her 30s in good health and CMV-seronegative.

The rearrangement uses TRBV9 and TRBJ1-2, with TRBD1 matching over 7 bases. Trimming at V came to 5 bases and at J to 7 bases, leaving 14 bases not matched to a gene. CDR1 is SGDLS and CDR2 is YYNGEE in the germline V gene. This CDR3 spans 15 amino acids. The CDR3 region has the DNA TGTGCCAGCAGTGATGGAGGGACAGACCTCAGTGGCTACACCTTC. It yields the protein CASSDGGTDLSGYTF.

The chain recombines TRBV6-9 with TRBJ2-7; TRBD1 aligns across 9 bases. V lost 3 bases, J lost 2 bases, and 5 bases stayed unmatched. The CDR3 spans 15 residues. Germline V gives CDR1 MNHGY, CDR2 SVAAGI. The CDR3, as DNA: TGTGCCAGCAGTTACAATCGACAGGGGGCCTACGAGCAGTACTTC. This sequence encodes CASSYNRQGAYEQYF.

This clone was counted once. The gene calls are TRBV2 and TRBJ2-2; the D gene is possibly TRBD1 (6 bases). The CDR3 runs to 13 residues. Per germline, CDR1 SNHLY and CDR2 FYNNEI. V was pared by 6 bases and J by 5 bases, with 10 bases between. The CDR3 bases are TGTGCCAGCAGCCCGGGGACAACCGGGGAGCTGTTTTTT. Translation gives CASSPGTTGELFF.

This rearrangement joins TRBV28 to TRBJ1-2, with 8 bases identical to TRBD1. The CDR3 consists of 17 residues. Germline V gene sequence: CDR1 MDHEN, CDR2 SYDVKM. Trimming cost V 8 bases and J 7 bases; bases outside gene matches: 21. CDR3: CASVNTGSGGAPVGYTF. Here the CDR3 DNA reads TGTGCCAGCGTTAACACGGGGTCAGGGGGCGCCCCGGTTGGCTACACCTTC.

V is TRBV11-2 and J is TRBJ2-1, with D tentatively TRBD2 (6 bases). Germline V lookup: CDR1 SGHAT, CDR2 FQNNGV. The V and J ends lost 6 bases and 5 bases respectively, with 11 bases between them. This CDR3 comprises 13 residues. Here the CDR3 DNA reads TGTGCCAGCAGAGGTACGGGGGACAATGAGCAGTTCTTC. Its translation: CASRGTGDNEQFF.

J is TRBJ1-4 and V is TRBV28; D is possibly TRBD1 (5 bases). V gave up 5 bases and J gave up 0 bases, with 16 bases separating them. The length of the CDR3 is 17 residues. Germline CDR1 is MDHEN and CDR2 is SYDVKM. CDR3: CASSPDIEDPTNEKLFF. CDR3 in DNA: TGTGCCAGCAGTCCGGACATCGAAGACCCAACTAATGAAAAACTGTTTTTT.

This clone occurred once. This sequence joins TRBV6-1 and TRBJ2-3, with TRBD1 as a possible D gene (5 bases). The CDR3 contains 17 residues. Between the trimmed V and J ends, which lost 3 bases and 2 bases, there was a span of 18 bases. The V gene's germline CDR1 is MNHNS and CDR2 SASEGT. This CDR3 reads CASSDQGPQFNTDTQYF. In DNA, the CDR3 is TGTGCCAGCAGTGATCAGGGCCCCCAATTTAACACAGATACGCAGTATTTT.

V is TRBV4-2 and J is TRBJ2-2; 11 bases match TRBD2. Looked up from germline, CDR1 is LGHNA and CDR2 is YNFKEQ. CDR3 length: 18 amino acids. Losses at the gene ends were 0 bases for V and 5 bases for J; bases not matched to a gene: 8. The CDR3 reads CASSQEVAGGPETGELFF. CDR3 in DNA: TGTGCCAGCAGCCAAGAGGTAGCGGGAGGGCCGGAGACCGGGGAGCTGTTTTTT.

The V call is TRBV5-1, the J call TRBJ1-1; weak D call: TRBD1 (5 bases). CDR3 length: 18 residues. Germline V lookup: CDR1 SGHRS, CDR2 YFSETQ. V was pared by 5 bases and J by 0 bases, with 23 bases between. CDR3 in amino acids: CASRGERGRRSMNTEAFF. Written as DNA, the CDR3 is TGCGCCAGCAGGGGTGAGCGGGGCCGCAGATCAATGAACACTGAAGCTTTCTTT.

The V gene is TRBV9, the J gene TRBJ2-2; D is possibly TRBD2 (6 bases). CDR3 length equals 17 residues. V lost 0 bases and J 6 bases, leaving 18 bases between the germline ends. Germline-derived CDR1 and CDR2 are SGDLS and YYNGEE. The CDR3 spells CASSVAWRLATAGELFF. The CDR3 region has the DNA TGTGCCAGCAGCGTAGCTTGGCGGCTAGCGACGGCCGGGGAGCTGTTTTTT.

CDR3 residues: CASRHLTGSAETQYF. The CDR3 DNA reads TGTGCCAGCAGGCACTTGACAGGGTCGGCAGAGACCCAGTACTTC. V and J are TRBV6-5 and TRBJ2-5; 7 bases align to TRBD1. The CDR3 runs 15 residues. Germline CDR1 reads MNHEY; CDR2 reads SVGAGI. J gave up 4 bases and V 6 bases, and 11 bases lay outside the gene matches.

This chain uses TRBV6-1 with TRBJ2-2; 10 positions agree with TRBD2. The V and J ends lost 4 bases and 5 bases, in that order; junction bases with no gene match: 1. The CDR3 consists of 14 residues. Per germline, CDR1 MNHNS and CDR2 SASEGT. The CDR3 reads CASSGTSGTGELFF. In DNA, the CDR3 is TGTGCCAGCAGTGGGACTAGCGGAACCGGGGAGCTGTTTTTT.

The chain links TRBV25-1 to TRBJ2-5; 14 bases line up with TRBD2. Unmatched junction bases numbered 9, after V lost 5 bases and J lost 4 bases. CDR3 size: 17 residues. CDR1 and CDR2 from the germline V gene are MGHDK and SYGVNS. DNA of the CDR3: TGTGCCAGCAGTACCGGGACTAGCGGGAGATTGTCAGAGACCCAGTACTTC. It yields the protein CASSTGTSGRLSETQYF.